The entry below describes one T cell receptor (beta chain). Its antigen is as yet unknown. The germline gives CDR1 KGHSH, CDR2 LQKENI. The CDR3 sequence is 16 residues long. Trimming pared 2 bases from V and 8 bases from J, leaving 18 bases between. This specimen belongs to a study of shared clonotypes between healthy human individuals. Study-wide results and limits: Larger estimated richness was generally seen in naive subsets than in memory subsets. It was expected that sequencing depth would affect clonotype sharing among donors. What limited the represented genetic and exposure-history diversity was the small number of donors. It was only blood that was sampled, and tissue repertoires likely differ.

Measured with immunoSEQ multiplex PCR; TCRdb has only the in-frame clones, and not every one. The table records over a million clones, roughly 95% of them present only once. The sample comprised naive CD4+ T cells sorted from blood. The subset denotes: CD45RA+ positively selected. The V call is TRBV18, the J call TRBJ1-4, with D uncertain. This receptor was obtained from a young man in good health. This CDR3 reads CASSPYKKVSVEKLFF. CDR3 bases: TGTGCCAGCTCACCATACAAAAAAGTATCGGTAGAAAAACTGTTTTTT.